This T cell receptor beta chain was identified in a study of monozygotic twins with inflammatory bowel disease. Notes on the study in general: Compared with healthy co-twins, IBD patients showed reduced TCRbeta repertoire diversity by inverse Simpson. T cell subtypes that differed could not be told apart.

As concerns this clonotype: Its antigen is unknown.

Germline V gene lookup returns CDR1 MNHEY and CDR2 SMNVEV (reference sequence). This CDR3 has 16 amino acids. Eight separate reactions for every sample produced the cDNA. cDNA for TCRalpha and TCRbeta was amplified by nested PCRs of about 17 then 9 cycles. TCRdb reworked the 5' RACE reads into one entry per CDR3 protein, no DNA. The listing records approximately 140,000 distinct CDR3 sequences. Sequencing was done on a sample of blood. The chain employs TRBV27 and TRBJ1-2; TCRdb's D call, TRBD1, is unchecked because there is no DNA. The clonotype comes from a human donor with ulcerative colitis or Crohn's disease, or a healthy co-twin of an affected twin (not recorded which). This CDR3 is CASSLSSPTGFYGYTF.